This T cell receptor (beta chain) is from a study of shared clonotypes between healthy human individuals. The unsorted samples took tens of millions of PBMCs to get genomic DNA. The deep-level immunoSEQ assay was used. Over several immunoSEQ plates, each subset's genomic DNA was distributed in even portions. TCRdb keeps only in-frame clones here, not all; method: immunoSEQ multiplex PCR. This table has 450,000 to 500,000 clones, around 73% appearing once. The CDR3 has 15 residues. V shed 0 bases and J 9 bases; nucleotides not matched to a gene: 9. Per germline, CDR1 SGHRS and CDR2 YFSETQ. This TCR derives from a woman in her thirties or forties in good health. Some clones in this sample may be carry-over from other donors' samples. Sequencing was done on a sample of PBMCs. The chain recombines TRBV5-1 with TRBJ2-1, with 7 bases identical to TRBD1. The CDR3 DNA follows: TGCGCCAGCAGCTTGGTCGCGACAGGGCATAGTGAGCAGTTCTTC. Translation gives CASSLVATGHSEQFF. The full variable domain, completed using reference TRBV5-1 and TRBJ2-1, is KAGVTQTPRYLIKTRGQQVTLSCSPISGHRSVSWYQQTPGQGLQFLFEYFSETQRNKGNFPGRFSGRQFSNSRSEMNVSTLELGDSALYLCASSLVATGHSEQFFGPGTRLTVL.